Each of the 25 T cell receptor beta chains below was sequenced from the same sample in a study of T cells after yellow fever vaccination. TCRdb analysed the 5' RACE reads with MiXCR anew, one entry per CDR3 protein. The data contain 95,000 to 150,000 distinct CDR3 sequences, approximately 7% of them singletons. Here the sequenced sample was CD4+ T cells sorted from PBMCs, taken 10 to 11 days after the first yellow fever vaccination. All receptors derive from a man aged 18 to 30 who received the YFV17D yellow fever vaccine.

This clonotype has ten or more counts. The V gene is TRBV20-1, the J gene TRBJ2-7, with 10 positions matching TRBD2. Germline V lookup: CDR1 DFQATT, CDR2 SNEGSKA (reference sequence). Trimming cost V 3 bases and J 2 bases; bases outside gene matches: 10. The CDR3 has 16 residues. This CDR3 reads CSASYLSGGTTYEQYF. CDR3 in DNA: TGCAGTGCTAGCTACCTTAGCGGGGGGACTACCTACGAGCAGTACTTC.

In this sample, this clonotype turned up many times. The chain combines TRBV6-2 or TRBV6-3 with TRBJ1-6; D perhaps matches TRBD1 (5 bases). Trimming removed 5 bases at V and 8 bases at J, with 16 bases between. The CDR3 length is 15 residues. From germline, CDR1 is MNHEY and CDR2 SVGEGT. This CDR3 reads CASSKQAVLHSPLHF. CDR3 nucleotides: TGTGCCAGCAGTAAACAGGCGGTTCTACATTCACCCCTCCACTTT.

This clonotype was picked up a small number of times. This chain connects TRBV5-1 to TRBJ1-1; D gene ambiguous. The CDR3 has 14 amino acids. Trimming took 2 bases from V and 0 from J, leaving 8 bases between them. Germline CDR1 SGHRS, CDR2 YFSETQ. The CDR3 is CASSFNRMNTEAFF. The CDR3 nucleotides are TGCGCCAGCAGCTTTAATCGGATGAACACTGAAGCTTTCTTT.

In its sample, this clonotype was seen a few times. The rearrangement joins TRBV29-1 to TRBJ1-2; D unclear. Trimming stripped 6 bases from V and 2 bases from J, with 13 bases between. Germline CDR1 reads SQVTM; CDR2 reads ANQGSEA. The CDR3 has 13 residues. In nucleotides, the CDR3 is TGCAGCGTGAGAGTCCTAACGAACTATGGCTACACCTTC. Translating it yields CSVRVLTNYGYTF.

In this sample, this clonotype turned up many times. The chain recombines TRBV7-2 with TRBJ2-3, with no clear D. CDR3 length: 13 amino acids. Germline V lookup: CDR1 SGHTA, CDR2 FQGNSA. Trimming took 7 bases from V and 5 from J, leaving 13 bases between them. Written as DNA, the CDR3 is TGTGCCAGCACCCCCGGCGGCGGAGATACGCAGTATTTT. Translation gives CASTPGGGDTQYF. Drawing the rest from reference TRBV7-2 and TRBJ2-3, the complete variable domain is GAGVSQSPSNKVTEKGKDVELRCDPISGHTALYWYRQSLGQGLEFLIYFQGNSAPDKSGLPSDRFSAERTGGSVSTLTIQRTQQEDSAVYLCASTPGGGDTQYFGPGTRLTVL.

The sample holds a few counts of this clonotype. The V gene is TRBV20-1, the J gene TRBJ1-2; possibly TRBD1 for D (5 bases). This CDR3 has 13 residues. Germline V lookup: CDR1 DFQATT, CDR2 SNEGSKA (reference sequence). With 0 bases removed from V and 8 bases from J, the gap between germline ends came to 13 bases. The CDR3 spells CSAREDSQGGYTF. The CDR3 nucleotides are TGCAGTGCTAGAGAAGACAGTCAGGGCGGCTACACCTTC.

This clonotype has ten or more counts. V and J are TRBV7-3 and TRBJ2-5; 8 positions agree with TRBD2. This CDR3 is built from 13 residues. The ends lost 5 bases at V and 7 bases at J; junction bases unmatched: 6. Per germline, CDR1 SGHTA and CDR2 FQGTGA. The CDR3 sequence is CASSLSGRGTQYF. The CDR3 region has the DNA TGTGCCAGCAGCCTCTCCGGGAGGGGGACCCAGTACTTC.

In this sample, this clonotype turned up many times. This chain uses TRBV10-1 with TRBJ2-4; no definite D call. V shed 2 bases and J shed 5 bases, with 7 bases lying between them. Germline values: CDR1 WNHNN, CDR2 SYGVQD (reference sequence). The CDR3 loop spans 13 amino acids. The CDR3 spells CASSETGQNIQYF. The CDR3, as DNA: TGCGCCAGCAGTGAGACCGGACAAAACATTCAGTACTTC.

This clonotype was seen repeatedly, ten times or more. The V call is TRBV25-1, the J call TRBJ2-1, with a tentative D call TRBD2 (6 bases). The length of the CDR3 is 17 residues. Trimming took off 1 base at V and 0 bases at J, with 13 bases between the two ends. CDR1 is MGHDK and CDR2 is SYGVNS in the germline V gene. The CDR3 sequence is CASSESGRGSSYNEQFF. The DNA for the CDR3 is TGTGCCAGCAGTGAATCTGGACGGGGGAGCTCCTACAATGAGCAGTTCTTC.

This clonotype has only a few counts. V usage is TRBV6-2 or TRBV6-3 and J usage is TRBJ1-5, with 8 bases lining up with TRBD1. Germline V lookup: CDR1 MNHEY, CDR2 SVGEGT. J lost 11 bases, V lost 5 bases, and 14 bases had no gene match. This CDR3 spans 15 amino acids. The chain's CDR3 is CASSRGQARGTTQHF. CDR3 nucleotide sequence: TGTGCCAGCAGTAGGGGACAGGCCCGAGGAACGACCCAGCATTTT.

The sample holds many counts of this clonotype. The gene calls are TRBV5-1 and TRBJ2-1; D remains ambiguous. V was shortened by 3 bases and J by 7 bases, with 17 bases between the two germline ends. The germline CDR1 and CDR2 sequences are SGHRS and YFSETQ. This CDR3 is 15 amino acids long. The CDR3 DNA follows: TGCGCCAGCAGCTCTGGGGTCCCGTGGTATAATGAGCAGTTCTTC. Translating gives CASSSGVPWYNEQFF.

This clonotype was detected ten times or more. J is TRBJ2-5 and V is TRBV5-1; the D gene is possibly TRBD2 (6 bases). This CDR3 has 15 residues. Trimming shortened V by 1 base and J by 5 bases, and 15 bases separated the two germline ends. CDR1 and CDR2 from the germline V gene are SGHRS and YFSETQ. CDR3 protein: CASSLQPGVGETQYF. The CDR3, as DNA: TGCGCCAGCAGCTTGCAACCGGGGGTCGGGGAGACCCAGTACTTC.

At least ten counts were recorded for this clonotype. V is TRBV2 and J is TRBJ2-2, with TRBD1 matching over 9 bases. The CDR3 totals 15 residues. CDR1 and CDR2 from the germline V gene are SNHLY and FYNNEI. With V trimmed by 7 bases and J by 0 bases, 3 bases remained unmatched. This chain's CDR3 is CASNRGPTNTGELFF. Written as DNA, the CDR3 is TGTGCCAGCAACAGGGGGCCCACGAACACCGGGGAGCTGTTTTTT.

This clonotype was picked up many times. The CDR3 DNA reads as TGTGCCAGCAGCCAAGGATGGATCAACAATGAGCAGTTCTTC. This gives the protein CASSQGWINNEQFF. The chain couples TRBV3-1 to TRBJ2-1; D unclear. V lost 1 base to trimming and J lost 5 bases, with 9 bases between them. Germline V lookup: CDR1 LGHDT, CDR2 YNNKEL (reference sequence). CDR3 size: 14 residues.

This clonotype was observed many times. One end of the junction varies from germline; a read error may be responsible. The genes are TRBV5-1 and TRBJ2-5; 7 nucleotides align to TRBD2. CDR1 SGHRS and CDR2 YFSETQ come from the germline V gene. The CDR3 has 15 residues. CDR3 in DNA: TGCGCCAGCAGCCCCCCGGGACTATCGAGAGAGGCCCAGTACTTC. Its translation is CASSPPGLSREAQYF.

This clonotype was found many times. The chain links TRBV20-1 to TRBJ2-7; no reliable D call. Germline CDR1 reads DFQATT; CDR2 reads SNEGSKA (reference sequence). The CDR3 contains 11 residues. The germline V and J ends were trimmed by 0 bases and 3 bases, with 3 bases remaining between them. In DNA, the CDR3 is TGCAGTGCTAGAGACAGCTACGAGCAGTACTTC. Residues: CSARDSYEQYF.

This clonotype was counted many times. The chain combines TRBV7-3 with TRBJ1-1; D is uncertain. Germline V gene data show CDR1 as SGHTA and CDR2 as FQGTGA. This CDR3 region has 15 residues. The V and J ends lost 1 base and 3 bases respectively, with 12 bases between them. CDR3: CASSLMPDGDTEAFF. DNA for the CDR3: TGTGCCAGCAGCTTAATGCCTGACGGGGACACTGAAGCTTTCTTT.

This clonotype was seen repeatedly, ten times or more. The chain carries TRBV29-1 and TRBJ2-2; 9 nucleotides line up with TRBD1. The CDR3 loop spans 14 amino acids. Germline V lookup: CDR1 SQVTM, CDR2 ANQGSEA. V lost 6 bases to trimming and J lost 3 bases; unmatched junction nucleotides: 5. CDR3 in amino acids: CSVGGQGYTGELFF. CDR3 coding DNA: TGCAGCGTGGGGGGACAGGGATACACCGGGGAGCTGTTTTTT.

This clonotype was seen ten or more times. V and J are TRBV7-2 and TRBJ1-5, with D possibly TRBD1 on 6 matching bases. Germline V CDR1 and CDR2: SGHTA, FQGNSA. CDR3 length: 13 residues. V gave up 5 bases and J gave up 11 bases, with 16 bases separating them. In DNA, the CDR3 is TGTGCCAGCAGCGTAAGGGGGGATCAAGCCCAGCATTTT. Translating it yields CASSVRGDQAQHF.

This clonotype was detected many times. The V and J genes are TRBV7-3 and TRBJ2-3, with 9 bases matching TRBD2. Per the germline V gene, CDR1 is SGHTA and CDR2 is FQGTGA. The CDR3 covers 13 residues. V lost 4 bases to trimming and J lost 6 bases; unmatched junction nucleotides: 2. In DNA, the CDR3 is TGTGCCAGCAGCTCCAGCGGGGGGGATACGCAGTATTTT. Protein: CASSSSGGDTQYF. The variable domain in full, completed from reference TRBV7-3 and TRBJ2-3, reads GAGVSQTPSNKVTEKGKYVELRCDPISGHTALYWYRQSLGQGPEFLIYFQGTGAADDSGLPNDRFFAVRPEGSVSTLKIQRTERGDSAVYLCASSSSGGDTQYFGPGTRLTVL.

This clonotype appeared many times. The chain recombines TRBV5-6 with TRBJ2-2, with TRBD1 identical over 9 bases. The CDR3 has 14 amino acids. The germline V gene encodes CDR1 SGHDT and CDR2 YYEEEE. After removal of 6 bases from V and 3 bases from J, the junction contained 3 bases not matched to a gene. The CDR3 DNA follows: TGTGCCAGCATTCGACAGGGGGACACCGGGGAGCTGTTTTTT. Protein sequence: CASIRQGDTGELFF.

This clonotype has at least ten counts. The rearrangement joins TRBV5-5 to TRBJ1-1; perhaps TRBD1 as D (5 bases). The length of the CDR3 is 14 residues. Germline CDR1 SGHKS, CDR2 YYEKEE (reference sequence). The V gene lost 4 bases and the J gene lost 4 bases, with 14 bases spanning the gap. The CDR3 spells CASSRGRVVTEAFF. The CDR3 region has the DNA TGTGCCAGCAGCCGGGGACGGGTGGTCACTGAAGCTTTCTTT.

The CDR3 bases are TGTGCCAGCAGCCAGAACAGGGGAGTCTACTTC. Its protein is CASSQNRGVYF. J is TRBJ2-5 and V is TRBV14; 7 bases line up with TRBD1. Germline values: CDR1 SGHDN, CDR2 FVKESK. The length of the CDR3 is 11 residues. The V gene end was trimmed by 3 bases and the J gene end by 14 bases; junction bases not matched to a gene: 6.

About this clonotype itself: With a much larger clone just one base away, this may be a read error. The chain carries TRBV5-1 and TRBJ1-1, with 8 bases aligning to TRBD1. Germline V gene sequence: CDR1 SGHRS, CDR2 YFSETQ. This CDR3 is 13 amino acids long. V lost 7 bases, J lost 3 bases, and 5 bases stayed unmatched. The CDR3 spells CASPGQEDTEAFF. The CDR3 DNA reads TGCGCCAGCCCGGGACAGGAAGACACTGAAGCTTTCTTT.

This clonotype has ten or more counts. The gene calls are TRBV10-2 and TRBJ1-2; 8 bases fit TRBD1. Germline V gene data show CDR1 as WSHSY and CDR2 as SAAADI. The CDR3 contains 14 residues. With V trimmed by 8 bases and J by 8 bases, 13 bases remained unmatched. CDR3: CASRDQGARRGYTF. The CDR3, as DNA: TGCGCCAGCCGGGACCAGGGGGCGAGGAGAGGCTACACCTTC.